The 10 T cell receptor beta chains below were found in one sample sequenced in a study of PD-1 blockade in classical Hodgkin lymphoma. Each of the patients experienced relapse following autologous stem cell transplantation, and their brentuximab vedotin exposure differed. From thawed PBMCs, CD4+ T cells were purified using magnetic negative selection. Profiling relied on immunoSEQ multiplex PCR, and the TCRdb table lists in-frame clones only, not all of them. The sample lists around 6,700 clones, about 80% occurring once. The specimen comprised CD4+ T cells from blood, sampled at baseline. Source of these receptors: a human donor with classical Hodgkin lymphoma.

This chain joins TRBV12-5 and TRBJ2-2; tentatively, D is TRBD1 or TRBD2 (5 bases each). The germline CDR1 and CDR2 sequences are LGHNT and FRNRAP. V dropped 1 base and J dropped 2 bases, with 17 bases sitting between them. The CDR3 spans 18 residues. In DNA, the CDR3 is TGTGCTAGTGGTTTGGGTTTGGGGACGGGTACAAACACCGGGGAGCTGTTTTTT. Encoded protein: CASGLGLGTGTNTGELFF. The full variable domain, in which reference TRBV12-5 and TRBJ2-2 provide the parts outside the CDR3, is DARVTQTPRHKVTEMGQEVTMRCQPILGHNTVFWYRQTMMQGLELLAYFRNRAPLDDSGMPKDRFSAEMPDATLATLKIQPSEPRDSAVYFCASGLGLGTGTNTGELFFGEGSRLTVL.

This sequence joins TRBV18 and TRBJ1-1; D gene ambiguous. CDR1 is KGHSH and CDR2 is LQKENI in the germline V gene. The CDR3 spans 13 residues. Trimming removed 3 bases at V and 6 bases at J, with 11 bases between. The CDR3: CASSPLGSPEAFF. The CDR3 region has the DNA TGTGCCAGCTCACCTCTGGGCAGTCCTGAAGCTTTCTTT. Looking up the rest from reference TRBV18 and TRBJ1-1 gives the full variable domain: NAGVMQNPRHLVRRRGQEARLRCSPMKGHSHVYWYRQLPEEGLKFMVYLQKENIIDESGMPKERFSAEFPKEGPSILRIQQVVRGDSAAYFCASSPLGSPEAFFGQGTRLTVV.

V usage is TRBV6-5 and J usage is TRBJ2-7; no firm D call. The V end lost 5 bases, the J end lost 1 base, and 12 bases lay between the germline ends. This CDR3 comprises 14 residues. Germline V gene data show CDR1 as MNHEY and CDR2 as SVGAGI. CDR3 loop: CASSPNFLSYEQYF. The CDR3 DNA is TGTGCCAGCAGTCCCAATTTCTTATCCTACGAGCAGTACTTC.

This sequence joins TRBV30 and TRBJ1-6, with 9 bases identical to TRBD1. With 7 bases clipped from V and 3 bases from J, the junction kept 4 bases outside the gene matches. The CDR3 length is 14 residues. The V gene's germline CDR1 is GTSNPN and CDR2 SVGIG (reference sequence). CDR3 protein: CALTGGLYNSPLHF. The CDR3, as DNA: TGTGCCTTAACAGGGGGCCTCTATAATTCACCCCTCCACTTT.

This clone was observed a single time. The V gene is TRBV6-5, the J gene TRBJ1-1; 8 nucleotides agree with TRBD1. CDR3 size: 14 residues. V gave up 6 bases and J gave up 4 bases; unmatched junction bases: 7. Germline loops: CDR1 MNHEY, CDR2 SVGAGI. CDR3 region: CASSQTGGPTEAFF. The CDR3 bases are TGTGCCAGCAGCCAAACAGGGGGTCCCACTGAAGCTTTCTTT.

The V and J genes are TRBV5-1 and TRBJ1-4; D remains unclear. The CDR3 consists of 15 residues. CDR1 SGHRS and CDR2 YFSETQ come from the germline V gene. The V and J ends lost 0 bases and 8 bases respectively, with 14 bases between them. In nucleotides, the CDR3 is TGCGCCAGCAGCTTGGTTAACTGGGGAGAAGAAAAACTGTTTTTT. Translated, it gives CASSLVNWGEEKLFF.

This sequence joins TRBV5-1 and TRBJ2-7; 12 bases match TRBD1. The CDR3 covers 18 residues. Trimming took 5 bases from V and 1 from J; bases not matched to a gene: 13. CDR1 is SGHRS and CDR2 is YFSETQ in the germline V gene. Here the CDR3 DNA reads TGCGCCAGCAGGCCCGGGACAGGGGGCTCTACGGGGTCCTACGAGCAGTACTTC. It is translated as CASRPGTGGSTGSYEQYF.

This chain joins TRBV4-3 and TRBJ1-3; no clear D gene. Germline-derived CDR1 and CDR2 are LGHNA and YSLEER. Deletions cut 0 bases from V and 0 bases from J, with 15 bases between. The CDR3 consists of 18 residues. Here the CDR3 DNA reads TGCGCCAGCAGCCAAGAGGCCTATCCGGTTCACTCTGGAAACACCATATATTTT. Protein: CASSQEAYPVHSGNTIYF.

Details on this clone: Mismatch with germline at one junction end may stem from a read error. The chain carries TRBV9 and TRBJ2-3; 8 bases agree with TRBD2. The CDR3 covers 16 residues. The V gene's germline CDR1 is SGDLS and CDR2 YYNGEE. CDR3 protein: CASRVGIGGAGDTQYF. Written as DNA, the CDR3 is TGTGCCAGCCGCGTAGGGATCGGGGGGGCGGGAGATACGCAGTATTTT.

This chain uses TRBV11-2 with TRBJ2-2; D is unclear. In germline, CDR1 is SGHAT, CDR2 FQNNGV. The CDR3 spans 13 residues. The ends were cut back, 5 bases at V and 2 bases at J, with 6 bases in the middle. The CDR3 sequence is CASSPSNTGELFF. For the CDR3, the DNA is TGTGCCAGCAGCCCATCCAACACCGGGGAGCTGTTTTTT.